The next 10 T cell receptor beta chains were all read from a single sample in a study of blood T cell repertoires in COVID-19. Using immunoSEQ multiplex PCR, the repertoire was profiled, and TCRdb retains in-frame clones only, with some absent. The repertoire consists of roughly 380,000 clones, with 85% occurring once and the leading ten covering around 3.4%. Input material: peripheral blood. The receptor set was obtained from a woman younger than 30 with acute or convalescent COVID-19.

The chain uses TRBV5-1 and TRBJ1-2; perhaps TRBD1 as D (5 bases). The CDR3 is 15 residues long. CDR1 and CDR2 from the germline V gene are SGHRS and YFSETQ. Trimming shortened V by 0 bases and J by 5 bases, and 14 bases separated the two germline ends. CDR3 residues: CASSLGSDTLYGYTF. In DNA form, the CDR3 reads TGCGCCAGCAGCTTGGGGTCGGACACCCTTTATGGCTACACCTTC.

The chain recombines TRBV3-1 (or the pseudogene TRBV3-2) with TRBJ2-1, with TRBD2 matching 11 bases. Germline V lookup: CDR1 LGHDT, CDR2 YNNKEL (reference sequence). J lost 10 bases, V lost 3 bases, and 17 bases had no gene match. The length of the CDR3 is 18 residues. The CDR3 nucleotides are TGTGCCAGCAGCCATCGCCAGAGACGGCTAGCGGGAGGTTGGGAGCAGTTCTTC. It encodes CASSHRQRRLAGGWEQFF.

The chain combines TRBV28 with TRBJ1-2; unclear D gene. The CDR3 contains 14 residues. Germline V gene data show CDR1 as MDHEN and CDR2 as SYDVKM. V dropped 3 bases and J dropped 3 bases, with 11 bases sitting between them. For the CDR3, the DNA is TGTGCCAGCAGTTTTCACCCCGGAGACTATGGCTACACCTTC. This codes for CASSFHPGDYGYTF.

The V and J genes are TRBV27 and TRBJ1-6; the match to TRBD1 covers 8 bases. Trimming cost V 7 bases and J 7 bases; bases outside gene matches: 3. Germline V gene data show CDR1 as MNHEY and CDR2 as SMNVEV (reference sequence). The CDR3 has 13 residues. The CDR3 nucleotides read TGTGCCAGCAAATACAGGGGGAATTCACCCCTCCACTTT. Its translation is CASKYRGNSPLHF.

V usage is TRBV9 and J usage is TRBJ1-2; 8 bases are a match to TRBD1. Germline V gene data show CDR1 as SGDLS and CDR2 as YYNGEE. Trimming removed 4 bases from V and 5 bases from J; junction bases left unmatched: 10. This CDR3 is 15 amino acids long. This chain's CDR3 is CASSTRTGIGYGYTF. In nucleotides, the CDR3 is TGTGCCAGCAGCACCCGGACAGGGATAGGATATGGCTACACCTTC.

Regarding this clone: This sample includes further DNA sequences coding for the same CDR3. This sequence joins TRBV9 and TRBJ1-2, with D maybe TRBD1 (5 bases). Germline lookup yields CDR1 SGDLS and CDR2 YYNGEE. V was pared by 2 bases and J by 0 bases, with 8 bases between. CDR3 length: 14 amino acids. The CDR3: CASSVGGTNYGYTF. CDR3 nucleotide sequence: TGTGCCAGCAGCGTGGGGGGAACTAACTATGGCTACACCTTC. The whole variable domain, filled in from reference TRBV9 and TRBJ1-2, reads DSGVTQTPKHLITATGQRVTLRCSPRSGDLSVYWYQQSLDQGLQFLIQYYNGEERAKGNILERFSAQQFPDLHSELNLSSLELGDSALYFCASSVGGTNYGYTFGSGTRLTVV.

The chain links TRBV6-5 to TRBJ1-4; D may be TRBD1 (6 bases). In germline, CDR1 is MNHEY, CDR2 SVGAGI. V lost 5 bases to trimming and J lost 6 bases, with 13 bases between them. The CDR3 sequence is 14 residues long. The CDR3 here is CASSPPGTYEKLFF. The CDR3 coding sequence is TGTGCCAGCAGTCCACCGGGGACATATGAAAAACTGTTTTTT.

This clone was counted between two and nine times. V and J are TRBV9 and TRBJ2-5; a weak D match, TRBD2 (5 bases). The CDR3 loop spans 14 amino acids. Per the germline V gene, CDR1 is SGDLS and CDR2 is YYNGEE. Trimming left V 0 bases short and J 2 bases short, with 8 bases between. For the CDR3, the DNA is TGTGCCAGCAGCGTAGGGAGGAGGCAAGAGACCCAGTACTTC. It translates to CASSVGRRQETQYF.

The V call is TRBV6-1, the J call TRBJ1-1, with D perhaps matching TRBD1 (5 bases). CDR1 is MNHNS, CDR2 SASEGT, per germline. This CDR3 region has 14 residues. V lost 1 base and J 3 bases, leaving 9 bases between the germline ends. The CDR3 DNA reads as TGTGCCAGCAGTGAAGGGGGACTATACACTGAAGCTTTCTTT. This translates into CASSEGGLYTEAFF.

This chain's CDR3 is CASGLGGTNEKLFF. As DNA, the CDR3 is TGTGCTAGTGGTTTAGGGGGAACTAATGAAAAACTGTTTTTT. The V call is TRBV12-5, the J call TRBJ1-4, with a weak D call TRBD1 (6 bases). The germline gives CDR1 LGHNT, CDR2 FRNRAP. Trimming removed 3 bases at V and 1 base at J, with 6 bases between. There are 14 residues in the CDR3.